Included here is one T cell receptor beta chain sequence, with context. Its antigen is still unknown. Indicated time point: patch test 3, about 24 weeks after DPC sensitization. The sample's treatment: therapeutic diphenylcyclopropenone sensitization with weekly scalp DPC. The sample belongs to a study of human T cells and chemical hapten exposure. Unique molecular identifiers were linked by the library to individual cDNA molecules. TCRdb reprocessed the RACE reads with MiXCR, giving one entry per CDR3 protein. The table includes 95,000 to 150,000 distinct CDR3 sequences, about 11% detected once. Broader study findings: Expanded TCR sets contained significantly more large CDR3 similarity clusters than controls. PT1 expanded TCR counts correlated positively with patch test score. Each of the donors had alopecia, so their immune responses may not resemble those of healthy people.

CDR1 and CDR2 from the germline V gene are MGHRA and YSYEKL. CDR3 length: 15 amino acids. Unmatched junction bases numbered 8, after V lost 4 bases and J lost 9 bases. The sample here was whole blood, taken in connection with sensitization to the hapten diphenylcyclopropenone (DPC). This sequence joins TRBV4-1 and TRBJ2-1, with 11 nucleotides matching TRBD1. The clonotype comes from a woman aged 50 to 60 with alopecia areata. Some clones in this sample may be carry-over from other donors' samples. The CDR3 here is CASSRPDRGLSEQFF. The CDR3 DNA sequence: TGCGCCAGCAGCCGTCCGGACAGGGGGCTGAGTGAGCAGTTCTTC.